Presented here are 23 T cell receptor beta chains from one specimen sequenced in a study of T-cell reconstitution after alpha-beta-depleted transplantation in children. Unique molecular identifiers tagged the TCRbeta library. One entry per CDR3 protein, called by TCRdb with MiXCR from the PCR reads. This table holds almost 5,000 distinct CDR3 sequences, approximately 7% found once. Sequencing was performed on PBMCs, mostly from graft donor cells, taken 60 days after TCRalphabeta/CD19-depleted stem cell transplant. The receptors stem from a boy under two years old who had a stem cell transplant for SCID, so the T cells may come from the graft donor.

This clonotype was recorded many times. The V and J genes are TRBV5-6 and TRBJ1-5; D is unresolved. CDR1 is SGHDT, CDR2 YYEEEE, per germline. CDR3 length: 17 amino acids. Trimming left V 2 bases short and J 7 bases short, with 22 bases between. CDR3 sequence reads: CASSFCPPGGEHQPQHF. The CDR3 region has the DNA TGTGCCAGCAGCTTTTGTCCCCCAGGCGGGGAGCACCAGCCCCAGCATTTT.

This clonotype is classed as medium-sized. This rearrangement joins TRBV2 to TRBJ2-3, with D perhaps assigned TRBD1 or TRBD2 (5 bases each). Trimming took 3 bases from V and 6 from J, leaving 19 bases between them. Germline V gene sequence: CDR1 SNHLY, CDR2 FYNNEI. CDR3 length equals 16 residues. CDR3 nucleotide sequence: TGTGCCAGCAGTGACCTGGGACGGTTTTCGCTGGATACGCAGTATTTT. Protein sequence: CASSDLGRFSLDTQYF. Combining the CDR3 with reference TRBV2 and TRBJ2-3 gives the whole variable domain EPEVTQTPSHQVTQMGQEVILRCVPISNHLYFYWYRQILGQKVEFLVSFYNNEISEKSEIFDDQFSVERPDGSNFTLKIRSTKLEDSAMYFCASSDLGRFSLDTQYFGPGTRLTVL.

Sample share makes this clonotype medium-sized. V gene TRBV11-2 combines with J gene TRBJ2-1; D may correspond to TRBD1 or TRBD2 (6 bases each). The CDR3 spans 15 residues. CDR1 and CDR2 from the germline V gene are SGHAT and FQNNGV. The V end was cut by 5 bases, the J end by 3 bases, with 14 bases between. The CDR3, as DNA: TGTGCCAGCAGCCGAGGGGGGAGTTTCTACAATGAGCAGTTCTTC. Its protein product is CASSRGGSFYNEQFF.

This clonotype was seen repeatedly, ten times or more. This rearrangement joins TRBV20-1 to TRBJ1-6, with D possibly TRBD1 on 6 matching bases. The CDR3 has 13 amino acids. Between the trimmed V and J ends, which lost 3 bases and 7 bases, there was a span of 10 bases. The germline V gene encodes CDR1 DFQATT and CDR2 SNEGSKA (reference sequence). The CDR3, as DNA: TGCAGTGCTAGGAGGGGGAAAAATTCACCCCTCCACTTT. This gives the protein CSARRGKNSPLHF.

In this sample, this clonotype is medium-sized (0.01 to 0.1%). V and J are TRBV20-1 and TRBJ2-7; 7 bases map to TRBD2. Losses at the gene ends were 5 bases for V and 2 bases for J; bases not matched to a gene: 9. This CDR3 comprises 14 residues. The germline gives CDR1 DFQATT, CDR2 SNEGSKA (reference sequence). The CDR3 DNA reads TGCAGTGCTGAGAGCGGGGTTCGGGCCTACGAGCAGTACTTC. It codes for CSAESGVRAYEQYF.

This clonotype is termed medium-sized (0.01 to 0.1%). This chain links TRBV6-2 or TRBV6-3 with TRBJ2-3; D remains unclear. With 1 base removed from V and 6 bases from J, the gap between germline ends came to 17 bases. The CDR3 has 16 residues. Germline CDR1 and CDR2: MNHEY and SVGEGT. In DNA, the CDR3 is TGTGCCAGCAGTTACTATGGTTCCTATAAAAAGGATACGCAGTATTTT. Protein: CASSYYGSYKKDTQYF.

This clonotype is medium-sized by share. This rearrangement joins TRBV12-3 or TRBV12-4 to TRBJ2-7; D is tentatively TRBD1 or TRBD2 (5 bases each). The CDR3 length is 14 residues. V lost 5 bases to trimming and J lost 6 bases, with 17 bases between them. As DNA, the CDR3 is TGTGCCAGCAGTACGAATGGGACGGGGTGCGAGCAGTACTTC. Protein: CASSTNGTGCEQYF.

By its share, this clonotype is medium-sized. This chain joins TRBV2 and TRBJ2-5; 12 nucleotides line up with TRBD2. From germline, CDR1 is SNHLY and CDR2 FYNNEI. CDR3 size: 13 residues. Trimming removed 8 bases from V and 5 bases from J; junction bases left unmatched: 3. The CDR3 nucleotides read TGTGCCAGCCGACTAGCGGGGGAGGAGACCCAGTACTTC. Protein sequence: CASRLAGEETQYF.

The sample holds many counts of this clonotype. In nucleotides, the CDR3 is TGTGCCAGGGTTGCGCCCCAGGGCGACCAAGAGACCCAGTACTTC. This gives the protein CARVAPQGDQETQYF. The genes are TRBV21-1 and TRBJ2-5; the table's TRBD1 call for D was not verified on the DNA. TRBV21-1 is recorded as a pseudogene. The CDR3 spans 15 residues.

This clonotype is termed medium-sized. The rearrangement links TRBV6-5 to TRBJ2-1; tentatively, D is TRBD1 or TRBD2 (5 bases each). Deletions cut 6 bases from V and 3 bases from J, with 21 bases between. The CDR3 is 17 residues long. Germline loops: CDR1 MNHEY, CDR2 SVGAGI. The CDR3 here is CASSLLGSRALYNEQFF. CDR3 DNA: TGTGCCAGCAGCTTGCTGGGGAGCAGGGCCCTCTACAATGAGCAGTTCTTC.

Relative to its sample, this clonotype is medium-sized. This chain connects TRBV24-1 to TRBJ2-3; D is possibly TRBD2 (5 bases). Per the germline V gene, CDR1 is KGHDR and CDR2 is SFDVKD. The CDR3 totals 13 residues. The V gene lost 5 bases and the J gene lost 4 bases, with 9 bases spanning the gap. CDR3 protein: CATSGGFPDTQYF. Written as DNA, the CDR3 is TGTGCCACCAGTGGCGGGTTCCCAGATACGCAGTATTTT.

In its sample, this clonotype was seen a few times. The chain is built from TRBV23-1 and TRBJ1-4; D unresolved. TRBV23-1 is an ORF, with its function uncertain. V was pared by 5 bases and J by 5 bases, with 15 bases between. CDR3 length: 15 residues. DNA of the CDR3: TGCGCCAGCAGTACCGGGGTGATGAAAAATGAAAAACTGTTTTTT. Amino acids: CASSTGVMKNEKLFF.

The sample holds many counts of this clonotype. CDR3 coding DNA: TGTGCCAGCTCACCACAGCGGGGGTTCCCCTACGAGCAGTACTTC. This sequence encodes CASSPQRGFPYEQYF. This sequence joins TRBV18 and TRBJ2-7; 8 bases are shared with TRBD2. CDR3 length equals 15 residues. The germline V gene has CDR1 KGHSH and CDR2 LQKENI. V lost 1 base, J lost 2 bases, and 4 bases stayed unmatched.

This clonotype was observed many times. The rearrangement links TRBV5-4 to TRBJ2-5; 8 positions match TRBD1. Germline loops: CDR1 SGHNT, CDR2 YYREEE (reference sequence). This CDR3 is built from 15 residues. The junction had 10 bases not matched to a gene; V was cut back by 4 bases and J by 5 bases. CDR3 sequence: CASSHRQGQGETQYF. CDR3 bases: TGTGCCAGCAGCCACCGACAGGGGCAGGGGGAGACCCAGTACTTC. Full variable domain (rest looked up from reference TRBV5-4 and TRBJ2-5): ETGVTQSPTHLIKTRGQQVTLRCSSQSGHNTVSWYQQALGQGPQFIFQYYREEENGRGNFPPRFSGLQFPNYSSELNVNALELDDSALYLCASSHRQGQGETQYFGPGTRLLVL.

Judged by abundance, this clonotype is medium-sized (0.01 to 0.1%). The DNA of the CDR3 is TGTGCCAGCAGCTTAAGACAGTCGTATAATTCACCCCTCCACTTT. Its protein product is CASSLRQSYNSPLHF. The chain couples TRBV11-2 to TRBJ1-6; D is perhaps TRBD1 (5 bases). Trimming left V 2 bases short and J 4 bases short, with 9 bases between. The CDR3 sequence is 15 residues long. Germline CDR1 SGHAT, CDR2 FQNNGV.

This clonotype was found many times. The chain couples TRBV20-1 to TRBJ2-5; 7 bases agree with TRBD2. Germline-derived CDR1 and CDR2 are DFQATT and SNEGSKA (reference sequence). V lost 3 bases and J lost 0; bases outside the gene matches: 7. There are 15 residues in the CDR3. CDR3 in amino acids: CSASLGGVYQETQYF. DNA of the CDR3: TGCAGTGCTAGCTTGGGGGGGGTGTACCAAGAGACCCAGTACTTC.

This clonotype is judged medium-sized. CDR3 bases: TGCGCCAGCAGCTTGGATACCGGGACAAGGGAAGAAAAACTGTTTTTT. Translating gives CASSLDTGTREEKLFF. V and J are TRBV5-1 and TRBJ1-4, with D maybe TRBD1 (6 bases). V was trimmed by 0 bases and J by 8 bases, leaving 17 bases between them. CDR3 length equals 16 residues. Germline assignment: CDR1 SGHRS and CDR2 YFSETQ.

By share, this clonotype ranks as medium-sized (0.01 to 0.1%). The rearrangement joins TRBV2 to TRBJ1-5, with D unresolved. The ends were cut back, 6 bases at V and 4 bases at J, with 7 bases in the middle. CDR1 and CDR2 (germline): SNHLY, FYNNEI. The CDR3 is 12 residues long. This CDR3 is CASSQWNQPQHF. As DNA, the CDR3 is TGTGCCAGCAGCCAGTGGAATCAGCCCCAGCATTTT.

By share of the sample, this clonotype is medium-sized. V usage is TRBV10-3 and J usage is TRBJ1-1; D is ambiguous. Trimming took 2 bases from V and 7 from J, leaving 8 bases between them. The CDR3 is 12 residues long. Germline CDR1 is ENHRY and CDR2 is SYGVKD. The CDR3 region has the DNA TGTGCCATCAGTGAGGCAGCTGGTGAAGCTTTCTTT. Protein: CAISEAAGEAFF.

This clonotype is medium-sized by share. V is TRBV7-2 and J is TRBJ2-7; D remains unclear. Looked up from germline, CDR1 is SGHTA and CDR2 is FQGNSA. Trimming took 5 bases from V and 4 from J, leaving 18 bases between them. This CDR3 region has 15 residues. In DNA form, the CDR3 reads TGTGCCAGCAGCCCCGTGAGTAGACGCCGTTACGAGCAGTACTTC. Amino acids: CASSPVSRRRYEQYF.

This clonotype is medium-sized by share. The chain is built from TRBV6-5 and TRBJ1-2, with D possibly matching TRBD1 (6 bases). The CDR3 is 15 residues long. V lost 2 bases, J lost 5 bases, and 15 bases lay in between. Germline V lookup: CDR1 MNHEY, CDR2 SVGAGI. The CDR3 sequence is CASSYVPRTVYGYTF. The CDR3 bases are TGTGCCAGCAGTTACGTTCCTAGGACAGTATATGGCTACACCTTC.

This clonotype showed up many times. J is TRBJ1-1 and V is TRBV11-2; 8 bases match TRBD1. This CDR3 spans 16 amino acids. Germline CDR1 is SGHAT and CDR2 is FQNNGV. V shed 1 base, J shed 0 bases, and the junction held 4 bases outside the gene matches. CDR3 region: CASSLGRTGLNTEAFF. CDR3 DNA: TGTGCCAGCAGCTTAGGCCGGACAGGGTTGAACACTGAAGCTTTCTTT.

This clonotype is classed as medium-sized. CDR3 DNA: TGTGCCACCAGCAGAGGGACATCTCAGAGTTCACCCCTCCACTTT. It codes for CATSRGTSQSSPLHF. V gene TRBV15 combines with J gene TRBJ1-6, with a weak D call TRBD1 (5 bases). Trimming stripped 1 base from V and 9 bases from J, with 13 bases between. Looked up from germline, CDR1 is LNHNV and CDR2 is YYDKDF (reference sequence). This CDR3 has 15 residues. The full variable domain, with the rest looked up from reference TRBV15 and TRBJ1-6, is DAMVIQNPRYQVTQFGKPVTLSCSQTLNHNVMYWYQQKSSQAPKLLFHYYDKDFNNEADTPDNFQSRRPNTSFCFLDIRSPGLGDTAMYLCATSRGTSQSSPLHFGNGTRLTVT.